These T cell receptor beta chains were read from a single sample in a study of T cell changes during pregnancy in multiple sclerosis. Assay used: immunoSEQ multiplex PCR; TCRdb lists only in-frame clones, some missing. The sample holds more than 45,000 clones, 80% to 95% seen once. The specimen comprised CD4+ T cells from peripheral blood mononuclear cells, sampled in the second trimester of pregnancy. The receptor set was obtained from a female donor with multiple sclerosis, enrolled in a pregnancy study. The CDR3 runs from the conserved cysteine through the conserved F or W. Each record gives: J gene, D gene, V gene, clone size, CDR3 protein, CDR3 DNA. D genes are given only for firm matches. Size is omitted from some rows. Given values are once, few, many or a class for expanded clones.

J: TRBJ1-6; D: TRBD1; V: TRBV10-2; size: NA; CDR3: CASSRDRNSPLHF; DNA: TGCGCCAGCAGTCGGGACAGAAATTCACCCCTCCACTTT
J: TRBJ1-3; D: NA; V: TRBV5-5; size: NA; CDR3: CASIDREYSGNTIYF; DNA: TGTGCCAGCATCGACCGGGAGTACTCTGGAAACACCATATATTTT
J: TRBJ2-5; D: NA; V: TRBV10-3; size: NA; CDR3: CAISGHWGLTQETQYF; DNA: TGTGCCATCAGTGGTCATTGGGGGCTGACCCAAGAGACCCAGTACTTC
J: TRBJ2-1; D: NA; V: TRBV6-5; size: NA; CDR3: CASSYGHLNEQFF; DNA: TGTGCCAGCAGTTACGGCCATCTCAATGAGCAGTTCTTC
J: TRBJ2-7; D: NA; V: TRBV9; size: NA; CDR3: CASSAGQGLEQYF; DNA: TGTGCCAGCAGCGCCGGCCAGGGTCTCGAGCAGTACTTC
J: TRBJ2-3; D: NA; V: TRBV29-1; size: NA; CDR3: CSVIILAGDTQYF; DNA: TGCAGCGTTATCATCCTAGCTGGAGATACGCAGTATTTT
J: TRBJ2-3; D: NA; V: TRBV10-1; size: NA; CDR3: CASSGGTGGDTQYF; DNA: TGCGCCAGCAGTGGCGGGACTGGTGGAGATACGCAGTATTTT
J: TRBJ2-7; D: TRBD1; V: TRBV5-4; size: NA; CDR3: CASSLAINPSGTGDEQYF; DNA: TGTGCCAGCAGCTTGGCCATAAACCCCAGCGGGACAGGGGATGAGCAGTACTTC
J: TRBJ1-1; D: TRBD1; V: TRBV16; size: NA; CDR3: CASTGDRPAGTEAFF; DNA: TGTGCCAGCACAGGGGACAGGCCGGCGGGCACTGAAGCTTTCTTT
J: TRBJ1-4; D: NA; V: TRBV19; size: NA; CDR3: CASRRTTLVREKLFF; DNA: TGTGCCAGTAGGCGAACGACCCTTGTCAGGGAAAAACTGTTTTTT
J: TRBJ1-6; D: TRBD1; V: TRBV19; size: NA; CDR3: CASSIRFQGESPLHF; DNA: TGTGCCAGTAGTATACGGTTCCAGGGGGAATCACCCCTCCACTTT
J: TRBJ1-2; D: TRBD1; V: TRBV7-9; size: NA; CDR3: CASSPGQGQGYTF; DNA: TGTGCCAGCAGCCCGGGACAGGGACAGGGCTACACCTTC
J: TRBJ2-7; D: TRBD1; V: TRBV5-4; size: NA; CDR3: CASSEGQTYEQYF; DNA: TGTGCCAGCAGCGAGGGACAGACCTACGAGCAGTACTTC
J: TRBJ2-3; D: TRBD2; V: TRBV9; size: NA; CDR3: CASSVAGGLSDTQYF; DNA: TGTGCCAGCAGCGTAGCGGGGGGGCTGTCAGATACGCAGTATTTT
J: TRBJ1-2; D: TRBD1; V: TRBV7-9; size: NA; CDR3: CAASLGQGNLANYGYTF; DNA: TGTGCCGCGTCCCTGGGACAGGGAAATTTAGCTAACTATGGCTACACCTTC
J: TRBJ2-7; D: NA; V: TRBV4-2; size: NA; CDR3: CASSQDRGWVGFYEQYF; DNA: TGTGCCAGCAGCCAAGATAGGGGTTGGGTAGGGTTCTACGAGCAGTACTTC
J: TRBJ1-5; D: NA; V: TRBV19; size: NA; CDR3: CASSPLPGQRDLFSNQPQHF; DNA: TGTGCCAGTAGTCCCCTCCCGGGACAAAGAGATTTGTTCAGCAATCAGCCCCAGCATTTT
J: TRBJ2-3; D: NA; V: TRBV5-1; size: NA; CDR3: CASSLLFRQGTTDTQYF; DNA: TGCGCCAGCAGCTTGCTGTTTCGGCAGGGTACGACAGATACGCAGTATTTT
J: TRBJ1-1; D: NA; V: TRBV7-3; size: NA; CDR3: CASSQGRDTEAFF; DNA: TGTGCCAGCAGTCAGGGCAGAGACACTGAAGCTTTCTTT
J: TRBJ2-1; D: NA; V: TRBV7-9; size: NA; CDR3: CASSFGQYNEQFF; DNA: TGTGCCAGCAGCTTTGGCCAGTACAATGAGCAGTTCTTC
J: TRBJ1-6; D: NA; V: TRBV5-5; size: NA; CDR3: CASSLTPPGLDNSPLHF; DNA: TGTGCCAGCAGCTTGACCCCACCAGGGCTTGATAATTCACCCCTCCACTTT
J: TRBJ1-1; D: NA; V: TRBV5-1; size: NA; CDR3: CASSNQGGTEAFF; DNA: TGCGCCAGCAGCAACCAGGGTGGCACTGAAGCTTTCTTT
J: TRBJ1-4; D: TRBD1; V: TRBV5-1; size: NA; CDR3: CASSLAGTGGEKLFF; DNA: TGCGCCAGCAGCTTGGCCGGGACAGGAGGGGAAAAACTGTTTTTT
J: TRBJ2-7; D: TRBD1; V: TRBV18; size: NA; CDR3: CASSPVRGPGVEQYF; DNA: TGTGCCAGCTCACCAGTCAGGGGGCCTGGTGTGGAGCAGTACTTC
J: TRBJ2-3; D: TRBD1; V: TRBV11-3; size: NA; CDR3: CASSLGGRGTDTQYF; DNA: TGTGCCAGCAGCCTAGGGGGCAGGGGGACAGATACGCAGTATTTT
J: TRBJ2-5; D: NA; V: TRBV9; size: NA; CDR3: CASSEPGVGRETQYF; DNA: TGTGCCAGCAGCGAACCGGGAGTGGGGCGAGAGACCCAGTACTTC
J: TRBJ1-1; D: NA; V: TRBV11-2; size: NA; CDR3: CARWGLYSFFGTEAFF; DNA: TGTGCCAGATGGGGACTCTATTCTTTTTTTGGCACTGAAGCTTTCTTT
J: TRBJ2-7; D: TRBD1; V: TRBV18; size: NA; CDR3: CASSPPRTGEGYEQYF; DNA: TGTGCCAGCTCACCACCTCGGACAGGGGAGGGCTACGAGCAGTACTTC
J: TRBJ1-3; D: TRBD1; V: TRBV7-9; size: NA; CDR3: CASSLIQGVRGNTIYF; DNA: TGTGCCAGCAGCTTAATACAGGGGGTGAGAGGAAACACCATATATTTT
J: TRBJ2-5; D: NA; V: TRBV6-4; size: NA; CDR3: CASQDIDSFKTGNQETQYF; DNA: TGTGCCAGCCAGGACATAGACAGTTTTAAAACAGGTAATCAAGAGACCCAGTACTTC
J: TRBJ2-2; D: NA; V: TRBV2; size: once; CDR3: CASSREGVTGELFF; DNA: TGTGCCAGCAGTCGAGAAGGAGTAACCGGGGAGCTGTTTTTT
J: TRBJ2-7; D: NA; V: TRBV19; size: NA; CDR3: CASKTTGAYEQYF; DNA: TGTGCCAGTAAGACCACAGGTGCCTACGAGCAGTACTTC
J: TRBJ1-3; D: NA; V: TRBV18; size: NA; CDR3: CASSPALSSRSSGNTIYF; DNA: TGTGCCAGCTCACCCGCCCTATCAAGTCGCTCCTCTGGAAACACCATATATTTT
J: TRBJ1-4; D: NA; V: TRBV5-4; size: NA; CDR3: CASSPERGKLFF; DNA: TGTGCCAGCAGCCCCGAGAGGGGGAAACTGTTTTTT
J: TRBJ2-3; D: NA; V: TRBV10-3; size: NA; CDR3: CAISERDISTDTQYF; DNA: TGTGCCATCAGTGAGCGGGACATAAGCACAGATACGCAGTATTTT